This paragraph covers one TCR beta chain sequence. Germline V gene lookup returns CDR1 SGHRS and CDR2 YFSETQ. V was trimmed by 5 bases and J by 8 bases, leaving 20 bases between them. This CDR3 contains 15 residues. The sample belongs to a study of T cells in Graves' hyperthyroidism and ophthalmopathy. There were TCR beta CDR3 regions amplified from RNA transcripts. First-round RT-PCR with HTBI primers amplified the TCR CDR3 region. TCRdb re-called the multiplex PCR reads with MiXCR, one entry per CDR3 protein. The data contain about 300,000 distinct CDR3 sequences, roughly a fifth of them seen just once; the ten biggest clones take up 35% to 40%.

Specimen: blood. The TCR sequence derives from a man aged 45-65 years with Graves' ophthalmopathy. The chain couples TRBV5-1 to TRBJ2-1; weak D call: TRBD2 (7 bases). The CDR3 nucleotides are TGCGCCAGCAGGCTAGCGGTCTCCCCAGGGGATGAGCAGTTCTTC. Its translation is CASRLAVSPGDEQFF.